The T cell receptor beta chain described here comes from a study of CD8 T cells in Susac syndrome. RNA amounts of roughly 0.45 to 1 ug underwent reverse transcription with random hexamers. The authors amplified TCR beta CDR3 across 54 Vbeta and 13 Jbeta using immunoSEQ multiplex PCR. Each CDR3 protein gets one entry after TCRdb re-called the immunoSEQ multiplex PCR reads with MiXCR. This sample has 70,000 or so distinct CDR3 sequences; just under 95% occur once, and the top ten carry 0.56%. J was trimmed by 1 base and V by 6 bases; bases with no gene match: 5. Germline CDR1 is SQVTM and CDR2 is ANQGSEA. The CDR3 runs 13 residues.

This chain joins TRBV29-1 and TRBJ1-1; 7 positions match TRBD1. Material for sequencing was CD8+ T cells from PBMCs. This TCR was recovered from a human donor with multiple sclerosis. CDR3 sequence reads: CSVVPGGNTEAFF. The CDR3 DNA is TGCAGCGTGGTCCCAGGGGGGAACACTGAAGCTTTCTTT.